This T cell receptor beta chain is drawn from a study of CD8 T cells in Susac syndrome. The RNA, about 0.45 to 1 ug, was put through reverse transcription using random hexamers. A multiplex approach, immunoSEQ multiplex PCR, amplified TCR beta CDR3 across 54 Vbeta and 13 Jbeta. MiXCR, applied by TCRdb to the immunoSEQ multiplex PCR reads, yields one record per CDR3 protein. The table shows some 220,000 distinct CDR3 sequences, with 95% occurring only once. In its sample, this clonotype was seen once. TEMRA cells underwent FACS enrichment and CD8+ and CD4+ T cells underwent negative isolation. This sequence originates from a human donor with multiple sclerosis. Sequencing was performed on CD4+ T cells from PBMCs.

The CDR3 loop is CATSGQGDGYTF. The CDR3 bases are TGTGCCACCAGCGGACAGGGAGATGGCTACACCTTC. The chain employs TRBV15 and TRBJ1-2; 8 bases agree with TRBD1. The V and J ends lost 5 bases and 6 bases, in that order; junction bases with no gene match: 2. CDR3 length: 12 amino acids. Germline values: CDR1 LNHNV, CDR2 YYDKDF (reference sequence).